This record concerns one T cell receptor (beta chain) sequence. The clone's antigen remains unknown. Base qualities are missing; no much larger clone stands one base away. The junction carries 12 bases between V and J, which are trimmed by 0 bases and 6 bases respectively. The CDR3 contains 15 residues, cysteine and phenylalanine counted. Only the CDR3 DNA is retained, 45 bases long and in frame from the first base. According to the germline V gene, CDR1 reads SGHRS and CDR2 reads YFSETQ. The donors were healthy, HIV-negative adults with no recently reported acute infections or vaccinations. Every donor was a Caucasian adult residing in Nashville, Tennessee, USA. Magnetic negative selection was used to enrich CD4+ T cells, after which naive cells were positively selected on CD45RA and the negative fraction became the memory subset. Blood was collected by leukapheresis, and PBMCs were isolated by Ficoll-Histopaque density gradient centrifugation and then cryopreserved in liquid nitrogen vapor phase. Analytical flow cytometry was used to check the purity and quantity of every magnetically sorted T cell population. Genomic DNA was isolated from every sorted fraction and measured by UV absorbance on a Nanodrop 2000c.

TCR CDR3 regions were amplified from genomic DNA by multiplex PCR using the deep immunoSEQ assay. Genomic DNA extracted from each cell subset was distributed evenly over all wells of several immunoSEQ 96-well plates, and each plate served as one replicate. For sorted subsets, around 0.2 ug of genomic DNA, equivalent to roughly 30,000 T cell genomes, went into each replicate PCR. Purified libraries were quantified with a Qubit 3.0 fluorometer, sized on a Bioanalyzer 2100, and re-quantified with the KAPA Library Quantification kit. Every immunoSEQ 96-well plate was sequenced on a separate single-read 150-cycle Illumina NextSeq 550 flow cell. The study's own analysis went as follows. Because only junctional sequences without quality scores were contained in the immunoSEQ output, filtering matching that applied to full-length reads could not be performed. Sequences were annotated with PyIR, a Python wrapper for IgBLAST v1.9, using IMGT germline references to assign V/J genes and CDR3. Reads were filtered out if the reads had weak V/J assignments (E-value above 1e-6), no CDR3, stop codons, out-of-frame junctions, or ambiguous translated residues. V3J clonotypes were defined as sequences sharing the same inferred V gene, J gene, and CDR3 amino acid sequence. To compute the percentage overlap between repertoires, the number of shared unique clonotypes was divided by the size of the smaller repertoire. RTK rarefaction, the Chao1 estimator, and Recon v2.1 estimates of unobserved clonotypes were used to assess repertoire richness. Generation probabilities for all TCRbeta clonotypes obtained by the gDNA method from a handful of donors were computed using OLGA. Sourced from immuneACCESS, this table was stored by TCRdb with only in-frame sequences that have V and J called. A share of the clones is absent; for the studies checked, an unresolved V gene accounts for under half, and the remainder has no known explanation. V, J and clone size are those of that table, while D and trimming were read from the DNA. This sample is represented by over 2 million clones; around 95% of them were singletons. The ten largest clonotypes hold 0.13% of the sample.

The data stem from a study of shared clonotypes between healthy human individuals (dated by TCRdb to 2020 to 2022). Regarding the research as a whole: The cohort comprised a couple of women and a few men aged 18 to 49 years. For each donor, CD4 naive and CD4 memory were each given three plates, CD8 naive was given two plates, and CD8 memory was given one plate. To estimate repertoire size and how much clonotype sharing occurs between individuals, the study deeply sequenced the blood TCR repertoires of five healthy adults. Libraries were prepared and TCR repertoires were sequenced by different laboratories using diverse techniques, in order to increase sequencing depth and limit assay-specific biases. Per donor, leukapheresis produced somewhere between about 0.94 and 10 billion PBMCs. The paper's findings and limits, for the study overall: Compared with non-shared clonotypes, the clonotypes found in all four sorted-subset donors had higher generation probabilities. Based on pairwise subsampling, the degree of clonotype sharing among donors was expected to be affected by sequencing depth. Even with the large sequencing depth, rarefaction of the sorted-subset datasets indicated that sequencing was incomplete. Naive subsets generally had larger estimated clonotype richness than memory subsets did. Because the study included a small number of donors, the genetic and exposure-history diversity represented was limited. Sampling was restricted to blood, and TCR repertoires in tissues likely differ from the TCR repertoires found in blood. When a handful of donors were compared, the shared fraction of clonotypes was around 5% for naive CD4, 3.5% to 4% for naive CD8, more than 2% for memory CD4, and 0.4% for memory CD8.

This chain joins TRBV5-1 to TRBJ2-2; the D segment is perhaps TRBD1 or TRBD2, each sharing 6 matched bases. The sequenced sample consisted of naive CD4+ T cells sorted from blood. Interpreted using the paper, the cell subset or site label stands for: CD45RA+ positively selected. This clonotype was obtained from a man younger than 30 in good health. The DNA reads TGCGCCAGCAGCTTGGCCCCGGGGGCGGCCGGGGAGCTGTTTTTT. This sequence encodes CASSLAPGAAGELFF.